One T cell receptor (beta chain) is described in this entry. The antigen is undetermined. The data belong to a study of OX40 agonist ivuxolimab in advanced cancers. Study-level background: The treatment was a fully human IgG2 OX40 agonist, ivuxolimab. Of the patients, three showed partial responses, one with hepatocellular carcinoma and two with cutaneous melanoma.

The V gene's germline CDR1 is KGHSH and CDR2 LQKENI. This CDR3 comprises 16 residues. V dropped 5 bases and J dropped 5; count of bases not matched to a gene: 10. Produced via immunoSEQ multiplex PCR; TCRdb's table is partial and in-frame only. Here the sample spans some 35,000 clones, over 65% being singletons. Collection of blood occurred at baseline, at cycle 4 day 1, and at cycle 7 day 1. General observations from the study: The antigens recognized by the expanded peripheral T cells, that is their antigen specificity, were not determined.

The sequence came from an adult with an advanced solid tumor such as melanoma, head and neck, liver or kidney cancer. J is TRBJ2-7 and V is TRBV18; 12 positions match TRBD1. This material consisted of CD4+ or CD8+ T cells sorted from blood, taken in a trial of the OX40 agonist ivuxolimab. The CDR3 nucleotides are TGTGCCAGCTCAGCCGGGACAGGGGGCGTTGCGAACGAGCAGTACTTC. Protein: CASSAGTGGVANEQYF.